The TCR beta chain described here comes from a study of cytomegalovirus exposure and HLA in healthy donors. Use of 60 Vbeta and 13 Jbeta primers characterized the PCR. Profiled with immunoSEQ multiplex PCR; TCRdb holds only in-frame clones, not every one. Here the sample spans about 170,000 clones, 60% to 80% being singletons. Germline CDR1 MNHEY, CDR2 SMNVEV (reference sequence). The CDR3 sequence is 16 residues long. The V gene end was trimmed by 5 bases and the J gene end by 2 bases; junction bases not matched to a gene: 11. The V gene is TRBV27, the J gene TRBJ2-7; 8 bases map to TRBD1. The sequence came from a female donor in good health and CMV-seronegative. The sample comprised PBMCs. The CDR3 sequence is CASSPVADRETYEQYF. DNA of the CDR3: TGTGCCAGCAGTCCTGTCGCGGACAGGGAAACCTACGAGCAGTACTTC.